The 27 T cell receptor beta chains below were found in one sample sequenced in a study of blood T cell repertoires in COVID-19. Some clones are missing from TCRdb's copy, which holds only in-frame ones; the method was immunoSEQ multiplex PCR. In the table there are about 320,000 clones, roughly 86% of which are singletons. The sample consisted of PBMCs or T cells enriched from blood (not recorded which). The receptors were gathered from a woman between 18 and 29 years old who had recovered from COVID-19.

This chain links TRBV13 with TRBJ2-1, with 10 bases that match TRBD2. The CDR3 contains 15 residues. Germline lookup yields CDR1 PRHDT and CDR2 FYEKMQ (reference sequence). J gave up 6 bases and V 1 base, and 3 bases lay outside the gene matches. CDR3 sequence reads: CASSLALAGANEQFF. The CDR3 bases are TGTGCCAGCAGCTTAGCCCTAGCGGGGGCCAATGAGCAGTTCTTC.

The rearrangement uses TRBV5-1 and TRBJ1-1; D is uncertain. V lost 0 bases and J lost 1, with 10 bases in between. Germline V gives CDR1 SGHRS, CDR2 YFSETQ. This CDR3 contains 15 residues. The CDR3, as DNA: TGCGCCAGCAGCTTGGAAGGTCCGGGGAACACTGAAGCTTTCTTT. It codes for CASSLEGPGNTEAFF.

This chain links TRBV28 with TRBJ1-1; D not resolved. V was clipped by 6 bases and J by 5 bases, with 19 bases between them. The length of the CDR3 is 15 residues. Germline V CDR1 and CDR2: MDHEN, SYDVKM. CDR3 DNA sequence: TGTGCCAGCAGGCCCGCCGCCAGCGGATCGACTGAAGCTTTCTTT. This sequence encodes CASRPAASGSTEAFF.

CDR3 sequence reads: CASSPVRGLKNSPLHF. Written as DNA, the CDR3 is TGTGCCAGCAGCCCCGTCCGTGGTCTAAAAAATTCACCCCTCCACTTT. The V and J genes are TRBV7-8 and TRBJ1-6; D not resolved. Germline lookup yields CDR1 SGHVS and CDR2 FQNEAQ. This CDR3 spans 16 amino acids. Trimming pared 5 bases from V and 7 bases from J, leaving 18 bases between.

The chain is built from TRBV28 and TRBJ2-1, with 7 bases matching TRBD1. Trimming cost V 5 bases and J 12 bases; bases outside gene matches: 22. CDR1 is MDHEN and CDR2 is SYDVKM in the germline V gene. The length of the CDR3 is 17 residues. CDR3: CASSPTGADRGLLGQFF. CDR3 in DNA: TGTGCCAGCAGTCCTACAGGGGCCGACCGGGGTTTATTAGGGCAGTTCTTC.

The chain employs TRBV7-2 and TRBJ2-7, with 10 bases fitting TRBD1. The CDR3 is 14 amino acids. V lost 4 bases, J lost 1 base, and 1 base stayed unmatched. Germline V gene data show CDR1 as SGHTA and CDR2 as FQGNSA. This chain's CDR3 is CASSWTGGSYEQYF. The CDR3 DNA is TGTGCCAGCAGCTGGACAGGGGGGTCCTACGAGCAGTACTTC. Drawing the rest from reference TRBV7-2 and TRBJ2-7, the complete variable domain is GAGVSQSPSNKVTEKGKDVELRCDPISGHTALYWYRQSLGQGLEFLIYFQGNSAPDKSGLPSDRFSAERTGGSVSTLTIQRTQQEDSAVYLCASSWTGGSYEQYFGPGTRLTVT.

The genes are TRBV2 and TRBJ1-1; possible D gene TRBD1, 6 bases. The CDR3 spans 12 residues. Between the trimmed V and J ends, which lost 3 bases and 4 bases, there was a span of 6 bases. The germline V gene encodes CDR1 SNHLY and CDR2 FYNNEI. The CDR3 loop reads CASSETGTEAFF. The CDR3 DNA reads as TGTGCCAGCAGTGAGACAGGCACTGAAGCTTTCTTT.

The chain links TRBV15 to TRBJ2-7; 7 nucleotides line up with TRBD1. Germline loops: CDR1 LNHNV, CDR2 YYDKDF (reference sequence). The J segment lost 3 bases and the V segment lost 8 bases, leaving 4 bases of the junction unmatched. The CDR3 is made up of 12 amino acids. The CDR3 here is CATGTDYYEQYF. CDR3 nucleotide sequence: TGTGCCACCGGGACAGACTACTACGAGCAGTACTTC.

The V gene is TRBV18, the J gene TRBJ2-6, with D possibly TRBD1 on 5 matching bases. Trimming cost V 6 bases and J 0 bases, with 6 bases left between them. Germline V gene data show CDR1 as KGHSH and CDR2 as LQKENI. The CDR3 is 14 residues long. CDR3 coding DNA: TGTGCCAGCTCCGACAGCTCTGGGGCCAACGTCCTGACTTTC. This sequence encodes CASSDSSGANVLTF.

This sequence joins TRBV20-1 and TRBJ1-6, with D possibly being TRBD1 (6 bases). The CDR3 loop spans 13 amino acids. Trimming cost V 3 bases and J 9 bases, with 12 bases left between them. Germline values: CDR1 DFQATT, CDR2 SNEGSKA (reference sequence). This CDR3 reads CSASTGWSSPLHF. The DNA of the CDR3 is TGCAGTGCTAGTACAGGGTGGAGTTCACCCCTCCACTTT.

This clone was seen once. The chain links TRBV7-2 to TRBJ1-2; 8 bases agree with TRBD1. CDR1 is SGHTA, CDR2 FQGNSA, per germline. The CDR3 is 14 residues long. V was clipped by 1 base and J by 7 bases; unmatched bases: 5. The CDR3 nucleotides read TGTGCCAGCAGCTTAGGGGGACAGGTTTCTGGCTACACCTTC. Its translation: CASSLGGQVSGYTF.

The chain uses TRBV11-2 and TRBJ1-4; D call uncertain. This CDR3 is built from 14 residues. Germline V gene sequence: CDR1 SGHAT, CDR2 FQNNGV. Trimming cost V 4 bases and J 8 bases, with 14 bases left between them. The CDR3 nucleotides read TGTGCCAGCAGCTCTCGGGGAGTGTTAGAAAAACTGTTTTTT. Translated: CASSSRGVLEKLFF.

The V gene is TRBV7-3, the J gene TRBJ1-1; D unclear. Germline-derived CDR1 and CDR2 are SGHTA and FQGTGA. The CDR3 runs 13 residues. Between the trimmed V and J ends, which lost 5 bases and 3 bases, there was a span of 10 bases. In DNA form, the CDR3 reads TGTGCCAGCAGCATTACTTCGGACACTGAAGCTTTCTTT. Its translation is CASSITSDTEAFF.

The chain has TRBV5-1 and TRBJ2-1, with D possibly TRBD1 on 7 matching bases. CDR1 is SGHRS, CDR2 YFSETQ, per germline. The CDR3 spans 15 residues. V lost 4 bases and J lost 2, with 13 bases in between. The CDR3 is CASSPGDRAYNEQFF. CDR3 nucleotides: TGCGCCAGCAGCCCGGGGGACAGAGCCTACAATGAGCAGTTCTTC.

This chain connects TRBV5-1 to TRBJ1-2, with D tentatively TRBD1 (6 bases). The V gene's germline CDR1 is SGHRS and CDR2 YFSETQ. The CDR3 runs to 17 residues. The V gene lost 2 bases and the J gene lost 8 bases, with 25 bases spanning the gap. This CDR3 reads CASSFRGLRLNRRGYTF. The DNA for the CDR3 is TGCGCCAGCAGCTTCAGGGGATTACGGTTGAACAGGAGGGGCTACACCTTC.

V gene TRBV5-1 combines with J gene TRBJ2-2; D remains unclear. This CDR3 is 14 amino acids long. Trimming stripped 7 bases from V and 0 bases from J, with 10 bases between. Per the germline V gene, CDR1 is SGHRS and CDR2 is YFSETQ. The CDR3 spells CASSPRPNTGELFF. The CDR3 nucleotides read TGCGCCAGCTCCCCTAGGCCGAACACCGGGGAGCTGTTTTTT.

The chain is built from TRBV7-2 and TRBJ2-5, with D perhaps TRBD2 (7 bases). V lost 5 bases to trimming and J lost 4 bases, with 17 bases between them. The CDR3 sequence is 15 residues long. CDR1 SGHTA and CDR2 FQGNSA come from the germline V gene. The chain's CDR3 is CASSPVGGRRETQYF. The CDR3 DNA follows: TGTGCCAGCAGCCCGGTGGGGGGGCGTAGAGAGACCCAGTACTTC.

The table lists this clone with a count of one. The chain links TRBV5-1 to TRBJ1-4, with 8 bases fitting TRBD1. Germline CDR1 is SGHRS and CDR2 is YFSETQ. The length of the CDR3 is 16 residues. Germline trimming cut 4 bases from V and 7 bases from J; bases unmatched to any gene: 12. The chain's CDR3 is CASSRGFDRGGEKLFF. The CDR3, as DNA: TGCGCCAGCAGCCGGGGGTTTGACAGGGGTGGTGAAAAACTGTTTTTT. Using reference TRBV5-1 and TRBJ1-4 for the parts outside the CDR3, the full variable domain is KAGVTQTPRYLIKTRGQQVTLSCSPISGHRSVSWYQQTPGQGLQFLFEYFSETQRNKGNFPGRFSGRQFSNSRSEMNVSTLELGDSALYLCASSRGFDRGGEKLFFGSGTQLSVL.

The chain recombines TRBV18 with TRBJ1-1, with a weak D call TRBD1 (5 bases). Per the germline V gene, CDR1 is KGHSH and CDR2 is LQKENI. V lost 0 bases and J lost 11, with 16 bases in between. The CDR3 spans 14 residues. Here the CDR3 reads CASSPPSGISMAFF. The CDR3 DNA sequence: TGTGCCAGCTCACCACCGTCAGGGATTTCGATGGCTTTCTTT.

The rearrangement joins TRBV19 to TRBJ2-1; TRBD2 aligns across 9 bases. The V segment lost 4 bases and the J segment 6 bases; nucleotides outside the gene matches: 4. This CDR3 spans 14 amino acids. Germline values: CDR1 LNHDA, CDR2 SQIVND (reference sequence). Here the CDR3 DNA reads TGTGCCAGTAGTACAGCGGGGGGCTTCAATGAGCAGTTCTTC. It is translated as CASSTAGGFNEQFF.

The J gene is TRBJ2-1, the V gene TRBV4-1, with D maybe TRBD2 (5 bases). The CDR3 totals 15 residues. Trimming left V 2 bases short and J 0 bases short, with 8 bases between. Germline V gives CDR1 MGHRA, CDR2 YSYEKL. In nucleotides, the CDR3 is TGCGCCAGCAGCCAACCCGGGAACTCCTACAATGAGCAGTTCTTC. Residues: CASSQPGNSYNEQFF.

This chain connects TRBV3-1 (or the pseudogene TRBV3-2) to TRBJ1-2; no definite D call. Trimming cost V 0 bases and J 8 bases, with 19 bases left between them. CDR1 and CDR2 (germline): LGHDT, YNNKEL (reference sequence). This CDR3 is built from 16 residues. CDR3 sequence reads: CASSQDSRRAVRGYTF. Written as DNA, the CDR3 is TGTGCCAGCAGCCAAGATTCGCGGAGGGCCGTCCGAGGCTACACCTTC.

This clone was found once. This rearrangement joins TRBV9 to TRBJ1-1; 7 bases are shared with TRBD1. The germline gives CDR1 SGDLS, CDR2 YYNGEE. J was trimmed by 4 bases and V by 6 bases; bases with no gene match: 18. This CDR3 contains 17 residues. CDR3 sequence: CASTTLPTTTGPTEAFF. CDR3 sequence (DNA): TGTGCCAGCACCACGTTACCCACCACGACAGGGCCCACTGAAGCTTTCTTT.

The chain carries TRBV19 and TRBJ2-3, with a possible D match to TRBD2 (6 bases). The CDR3 runs to 13 residues. Germline assignment: CDR1 LNHDA and CDR2 SQIVND (reference sequence). Trimming took off 5 bases at V and 1 base at J, with 7 bases between the two ends. CDR3 residues: CASSWGGTDTQYF. The CDR3 nucleotides read TGTGCCAGTAGTTGGGGGGGCACAGATACGCAGTATTTT.

The rearrangement uses TRBV7-3 and TRBJ1-2; TRBD1 might be the D (5 bases). Germline V gene data show CDR1 as SGHTA and CDR2 as FQGTGA. V was cut by 5 bases and J by 4 bases, with 11 bases left in between. CDR3 length: 13 amino acids. The CDR3: CASSGDSSYGYTF. DNA of the CDR3: TGTGCCAGCAGCGGAGACAGCTCCTATGGCTACACCTTC.

CDR3 loop: CASSYPDRRNNEQYF. CDR3 nucleotide sequence: TGTGCCAGCAGTTATCCCGACAGGAGGAACAACGAGCAGTACTTC. J is TRBJ2-7 and V is TRBV6-2 or TRBV6-3, with a tentative D call TRBD1 (6 bases). Looked up from germline, CDR1 is MNHEY and CDR2 is SVGEGT. Trimming removed 3 bases from V and 5 bases from J, with 17 bases in between. CDR3 length equals 15 residues.

The chain recombines TRBV19 with TRBJ1-1, with TRBD1 as a possible D gene (5 bases). V was pared by 7 bases and J by 4 bases, with 10 bases between. Per the germline V gene, CDR1 is LNHDA and CDR2 is SQIVND (reference sequence). CDR3 length equals 12 residues. CDR3 in DNA: TGTGCCAGTATTATGGGGGGCACTGAAGCTTTCTTT. Translation gives CASIMGGTEAFF.